Below, 9 T cell receptor beta chains from the same sample are listed, as sequenced in a study of radiotherapy plus CTLA-4 blockade in lung cancer. Using immunoSEQ multiplex PCR, the repertoire was profiled, and TCRdb retains in-frame clones only, with some absent. The sample has approximately 81,000 clones, about four fifths seen once. The specimen comprised peripheral blood, sampled from a patient treated with radiotherapy plus ipilimumab. These receptors were taken from a human donor with non-small cell lung cancer who had a partial response to radiotherapy plus ipilimumab. Some clones in this sample may be carry-over from other donors' samples.

This rearrangement joins TRBV11-2 to TRBJ2-5; possible D gene TRBD2, 6 bases. Germline V gives CDR1 SGHAT, CDR2 FQNNGV. The CDR3 length is 16 residues. Trimming took off 0 bases at V and 11 bases at J, with 22 bases between the two ends. The CDR3 is CASSLDPATLAWEQYF. In DNA, the CDR3 is TGTGCCAGCAGCTTAGATCCCGCGACTCTAGCGTGGGAGCAGTACTTC. The variable domain in full, with the rest retrieved from reference TRBV11-2 and TRBJ2-5, is EAGVAQSPRYKIIEKRQSVAFWCNPISGHATLYWYQQILGQGPKLLIQFQNNGVVDDSQLPKDRFSAERLKGVDSTLKIQPAKLEDSAVYLCASSLDPATLAWEQYFGPGTRLLVL.

This clone was counted only a few times. The rearrangement uses TRBV4-2 and TRBJ2-1, with 8 positions matching TRBD2. The junction had 6 bases not matched to a gene; V was cut back by 4 bases and J by 4 bases. The CDR3 totals 15 residues. Germline V gene lookup returns CDR1 LGHNA and CDR2 YNFKEQ. The CDR3 protein is CASSLSGGIYNEQFF. CDR3 nucleotides: TGTGCCAGCAGCCTCAGCGGGGGTATTTACAATGAGCAGTTCTTC.

The rearrangement joins TRBV29-1 to TRBJ2-5; maybe TRBD2 (6 bases). There are 12 residues in the CDR3. Per the germline V gene, CDR1 is SQVTM and CDR2 is ANQGSEA. V was trimmed by 3 bases and J by 5 bases, leaving 10 bases between them. The CDR3 is CSVESGRETQYF. The CDR3, as DNA: TGCAGCGTTGAGTCAGGGAGGGAGACCCAGTACTTC. Looking up the rest from reference TRBV29-1 and TRBJ2-5 gives the full variable domain: SAVISQKPSRDICQRGTSLTIQCQVDSQVTMMFWYRQQPGQSLTLIATANQGSEATYESGFVIDKFPISRPNLTFSTLTVSNMSPEDSSIYLCSVESGRETQYFGPGTRLLVL.

V is TRBV25-1 and J is TRBJ1-2, with a tentative D call TRBD1 (5 bases). CDR3 size: 15 residues. Trimming removed 5 bases at V and 2 bases at J, with 15 bases between. The germline V gene encodes CDR1 MGHDK and CDR2 SYGVNS. The CDR3 sequence: CASSTPGTENYGYTF. CDR3 DNA: TGTGCCAGCAGTACCCCCGGGACTGAGAACTATGGCTACACCTTC.

V and J are TRBV19 and TRBJ2-6; D unclear. V was clipped by 11 bases and J by 0 bases, with 20 bases between them. This CDR3 region has 17 residues. Germline-derived CDR1 and CDR2 are LNHDA and SQIVND (reference sequence). The CDR3: CAPRLGSLSSGANVLTF. In DNA form, the CDR3 reads TGTGCCCCCCGTTTGGGCAGTCTCTCCTCTGGGGCCAACGTCCTGACTTTC.

As to this clone: This CDR3 is also generated by other DNA sequences in the sample. V gene TRBV27 combines with J gene TRBJ2-6; weak D call: TRBD2 (5 bases). The CDR3 extends over 18 amino acids. The V gene lost 6 bases and the J gene lost 0 bases, with 18 bases spanning the gap. The germline V gene has CDR1 MNHEY and CDR2 SMNVEV (reference sequence). The CDR3 nucleotides read TGTGCCAGCAGCTTGGTCAGCGGCCGATTCTCTGGGGCCAACGTCCTGACTTTC. Its translation: CASSLVSGRFSGANVLTF.

The chain employs TRBV19 and TRBJ1-6; 7 bases fit TRBD1. This CDR3 has 18 residues. V was pared by 7 bases and J by 0 bases, with 12 bases of the junction left unmatched. The germline V gene has CDR1 LNHDA and CDR2 SQIVND (reference sequence). DNA of the CDR3: TGTGCCAGTATTGAGGGAGGAGACAGGGTCTCCTATAATTCACCCCTCCACTTT. Translating gives CASIEGGDRVSYNSPLHF.

This clone is a singleton in its sample. The chain has TRBV18 and TRBJ2-1, with 7 bases matching TRBD2. CDR3 length: 15 amino acids. Trimming removed 6 bases from V and 8 bases from J; junction bases left unmatched: 13. Germline V gives CDR1 KGHSH, CDR2 LQKENI. CDR3 DNA sequence: TGTGCCAGCTCCCCGCGGTGGACGGGAGGCTATGAGCAGTTCTTC. It yields the protein CASSPRWTGGYEQFF.

The chain employs TRBV10-3 and TRBJ1-2; D perhaps matches TRBD1 (6 bases). Germline V gene sequence: CDR1 ENHRY, CDR2 SYGVKD. Trimming took off 0 bases at V and 8 bases at J, with 10 bases between the two ends. The CDR3 contains 13 residues. CDR3: CAISESGALGYTF. CDR3 coding DNA: TGTGCCATCAGTGAGTCGGGGGCGCTGGGCTACACCTTC.